This T cell receptor beta chain was sequenced for a study of CD8 T cells in ankylosing spondylitis. Study results and limitations: Disease-associated clones were reportedly significantly overrepresented in matched ankylosing spondylitis synovial fluid. Blood of patients with ankylosing spondylitis appeared to be characterized by a TCR beta motif of several highly homologous variants.

The V gene's germline CDR1 is SGHRS and CDR2 YFSETQ. The length of the CDR3 is 14 residues. Trimming removed 4 bases from V and 3 bases from J, with 13 bases in between. TCRdb independently ran MiXCR on the 5' RACE reads; one entry per CDR3 protein. The table includes over 200,000 distinct CDR3 sequences, over 9.5% detected once. This clonotype was counted only a few times. As yet, its antigen is unknown. The chain carries TRBV5-1 and TRBJ1-1; D remains unclear. The source of this sequence is a male donor with ankylosing spondylitis or in good health (not recorded which). The sample taken for sequencing was blood, either unsorted or a sorted T cell fraction (not recorded which). The CDR3 nucleotides read TGCGCCAGCAGCCGTCGGGGTAGGGACACTGAAGCTTTCTTT. Translation gives CASSRRGRDTEAFF. Full variable domain (rest looked up from reference TRBV5-1 and TRBJ1-1): KAGVTQTPRYLIKTRGQQVTLSCSPISGHRSVSWYQQTPGQGLQFLFEYFSETQRNKGNFPGRFSGRQFSNSRSEMNVSTLELGDSALYLCASSRRGRDTEAFFGQGTRLTVV.